The clone carrying this T cell receptor beta chain was observed many times. The antigen remains unidentified. TCR beta CDR3 sequences were amplified from RNA transcripts. The study used the HTBI primer set for a first-round RT-PCR of the TCR CDR3. TCRdb independently ran MiXCR on the multiplex PCR reads; one entry per CDR3 protein. The table includes more than 650,000 distinct CDR3 sequences, around 15% detected once. The data were obtained in a study of T cells in Graves' hyperthyroidism and ophthalmopathy. On the study more broadly: The blood sample was taken at first diagnosis, before treatment began.

Study conclusions and caveats: Separating ophthalmopathy from stable hyperthyroidism was achieved by a 13 V-J model.

Sequencing was performed on blood. This sequence originates from a woman aged 18-29 years with Graves' hyperthyroidism.

The CDR3 is CASSRQGPSSYEQYF. DNA of the CDR3: TGTGCCAGCAGCCGACAGGGGCCTAGCTCCTACGAGCAGTACTTC. The genes are TRBV7-9 and TRBJ2-7, with TRBD1 matching over 8 bases. The CDR3 runs to 15 residues. Germline-derived CDR1 and CDR2 are SEHNR and FQNEAQ (reference sequence). V dropped 5 bases and J dropped 0; count of bases not matched to a gene: 6.